These T cell receptor beta chains were read from a single sample in a study of CD4 and CD8 cells across lung adenocarcinoma regions. TCRdb ran MiXCR on the PCR reads and lists one entry per CDR3 protein. The top ten hold approximately 26% of the sample, which has about 20,000 distinct CDR3 sequences, approximately 49% seen once. The sequenced sample consisted of CD8+ T cells from the center of a lung tumor. The receptors come from a female donor with lung adenocarcinoma. The CD4 and CD8 labels of this study may be unreliable. Each CDR3 is given with its conserved first and last residue. D genes are given only for firm matches. Size values are once, few and many counts, or a class for expanded clones, and some rows have none.

J: TRBJ1-2
D: NA
size: NA
V: TRBV27
CDR3: CASSPRASPLGSYGYTF
DNA: TGTGCCAGCAGCCCCAGGGCGTCCCCACTGGGTAGCTATGGCTACACCTTC

J: TRBJ2-7
D: NA
size: few
V: TRBV6-1
CDR3: CASSHSSEQYF
DNA: TGTGCCAGCAGCCATTCTAGTGAGCAGTACTTC

J: TRBJ2-4
D: NA
size: NA
V: TRBV5-1
CDR3: CAGTGLRATNTQYF
DNA: TGCGCCGGCACGGGGCTGCGAGCCACAAACACGCAGTACTTC

J: TRBJ2-5
D: NA
size: NA
V: TRBV7-7
CDR3: CASSSSFQETQYF
DNA: TGTGCTAGCAGCTCGTCGTTCCAAGAGACCCAGTACTTC

J: TRBJ2-1
D: NA
size: NA
V: TRBV11-1
CDR3: CASSSIGGEGNEQFF
DNA: TGTGCCAGCAGCTCAATAGGGGGGGAGGGCAATGAGCAGTTCTTC

J: TRBJ2-1
D: NA
size: NA
V: TRBV6-5
CDR3: CASSYSYRGSYNEQFF
DNA: TGTGCCAGCAGTTACTCGTATCGGGGGTCGTACAATGAGCAGTTCTTC

J: TRBJ2-4
D: TRBD2
size: NA
V: TRBV15
CDR3: CATSTRTSGIAKNIQYF
DNA: TGTGCCACCAGCACAAGGACTAGCGGAATAGCCAAAAACATTCAGTACTTC

J: TRBJ1-2
D: NA
size: medium-sized
V: TRBV27
CDR3: CASRQGEYGYTF
DNA: TGTGCCAGCAGACAGGGAGAGTATGGCTACACCTTC

J: TRBJ2-3
D: NA
size: NA
V: TRBV6-1
CDR3: CGGPYSGAKNTQYF
DNA: TGTGGCGGCCCGTATAGCGGTGCCAAAAACACGCAGTATTTT

J: TRBJ2-3
D: TRBD2
size: many
V: TRBV6-1
CDR3: CASSGTSGGRDTQYF
DNA: TGTGCCAGCAGTGGGACTAGCGGGGGGCGTGATACGCAGTATTTT

J: TRBJ2-3
D: NA
size: medium-sized
V: TRBV6-6
CDR3: CASSYGSGRPDTQYF
DNA: TGTGCCAGCAGTTACGGGTCAGGGCGACCAGATACGCAGTATTTT

J: TRBJ2-1
D: TRBD2
size: NA
V: TRBV10-2
CDR3: CASSSLAGGSVYNEQFF
DNA: TGCGCCAGCAGTTCTCTAGCGGGAGGATCGGTCTACAATGAGCAGTTCTTC

J: TRBJ2-3
D: TRBD2
size: NA
V: TRBV6-1
CDR3: CASRGGTGGVAKNTQYF
DNA: TGTGCCAGCAGGGGCGGGACGGGGGGAGTAGCCAAAAATACTCAGTACTTT

J: TRBJ2-4
D: TRBD2
size: NA
V: TRBV27
CDR3: CGSGGFVQDTQYF
DNA: TGTGGCAGCGGGGGGTTTGTACAAGACACTCAGTACTTC

J: TRBJ2-4
D: TRBD1
size: NA
V: TRBV7-2
CDR3: CASSLSSGQGKNIQYF
DNA: TGTGCCAGCAGCTTAAGTTCGGGACAGGGGAAAAACATTCAGTACTTC

J: TRBJ2-7
D: NA
size: many
V: TRBV27
CDR3: CASSLRTRGGYEQYF
DNA: TGTGCCAGCAGTTTACGTACCAGGGGGGGCTACGAGCAGTACTTC

J: TRBJ2-1
D: NA
size: many
V: TRBV6-1
CDR3: CASRDWGGLESYNEQFF
DNA: TGTGCCAGCCGCGATTGGGGGGGGCTTGAGTCCTACAATGAGCAGTTCTTC

J: TRBJ2-1
D: NA
size: NA
V: TRBV6-1
CDR3: CASSRGAGVEQFF
DNA: TGTGCCAGCTCCCGCGGAGCCGGGGTTGAGCAGTTCTTC

J: TRBJ2-3
D: NA
size: NA
V: TRBV27
CDR3: CASRQRLGLTDTQYF
DNA: TGTGCCAGCAGGCAGCGGCTGGGACTCACAGATACTCAGTATTTC

J: TRBJ2-3
D: NA
size: NA
V: TRBV27
CDR3: CASSLSPAGSGSTDTQYF
DNA: TGTGCCAGCAGTTTATCTCCGGCCGGGAGCGGGAGCACAGATACGCAGTATTTT

J: TRBJ2-2
D: TRBD2
size: NA
V: TRBV4-1
CDR3: CASSQALTSGDTGELFF
DNA: TGCGCCAGCAGCCAAGCCCTGACTAGCGGCGATACCGGGGAGCTGTTTTTT

J: TRBJ1-1
D: NA
size: medium-sized
V: TRBV6-5
CDR3: CASRPGGTEAFF
DNA: TGTGCCAGCAGGCCGGGGGGCACTGAAGCTTTCTTT

J: TRBJ2-2
D: TRBD1
size: NA
V: TRBV6-1
CDR3: CASRLTWTGGGTGELFF
DNA: TGTGCCAGCAGACTAACCTGGACAGGGGGGGGCACCGGGGAGCTGTTTTTT

J: TRBJ2-1
D: TRBD2
size: NA
V: TRBV6-1
CDR3: CASRQAGVGKRNEQFF
DNA: TGTGCCAGCAGACAAGCGGGAGTCGGTAAACGCAATGAGCAGTTCTTC

J: TRBJ2-3
D: NA
size: NA
V: TRBV27
CDR3: CASRVPQAVSSDTQYF
DNA: TGTGCCAGCAGGGTCCCCCAGGCTGTGAGCTCAGATACGCAGTACTTT

J: TRBJ2-1
D: NA
size: NA
V: TRBV12-3/TRBV12-4
CDR3: CASSLTPPTGHEQFF
DNA: TGTGCCAGCAGTTTAACGCCTCCGACGGGCCATGAGCAGTTCTTC

J: TRBJ2-1
D: TRBD2
size: large
V: TRBV10-1
CDR3: CASSDPGTSGRRNEQFF
DNA: TGCGCCAGCAGTGATCCCGGGACTAGCGGGAGAAGGAATGAGCAGTTCTTC

J: TRBJ2-2
D: TRBD1
size: medium-sized
V: TRBV7-2
CDR3: CASSLVRDRGFNTGELFF
DNA: TGTGCCAGCAGCTTAGTTAGGGACAGGGGTTTCAACACCGGGGAGCTGTTTTTT

J: TRBJ2-1
D: NA
size: NA
V: TRBV25-1
CDR3: CASSYAGLGSYNEQFF
DNA: TGTGCCAGCTCGTATGCGGGGCTCGGATCCTACAATGAGCAGTTCTTC

J: TRBJ1-1
D: NA
size: NA
V: TRBV27
CDR3: CASSLQGGRRYEAFF
DNA: TGTGCCAGCTCCCTCCAGGGTGGCCGACGCTATGAAGCTTTCTTT

J: TRBJ2-1
D: NA
size: NA
V: TRBV6-1
CDR3: CARSGGRDQGTQYF
DNA: TGTGCGAGGAGTGGGGGCCGTGACCAAGGGACCCAGTACTTT

J: TRBJ2-3
D: NA
size: medium-sized
V: TRBV27
CDR3: CASSFSRSTDTQYF
DNA: TGTGCCAGCAGTTTTTCACGGAGCACAGATACGCAGTATTTT

J: TRBJ2-1
D: TRBD2
size: NA
V: TRBV20-1
CDR3: CSALKAGGPVNEQFF
DNA: TGCAGTGCCCTAAAAGCGGGAGGGCCCGTGAATGAGCAGTTCTTC

J: TRBJ1-2
D: NA
size: few
V: TRBV10-2
CDR3: CASKDEVGGYGYTF
DNA: TGCGCCAGCAAGGACGAGGTTGGGGGATATGGCTACACCTTC

J: TRBJ2-4
D: NA
size: NA
V: TRBV14
CDR3: CASSSGGSYNEQYF
DNA: TGTGCCAGCAGCTCAGGCGGATCCTACAATGAGCAGTACTTC

J: TRBJ2-3
D: NA
size: NA
V: TRBV12-3/TRBV12-4
CDR3: CAGSEQDTQYF
DNA: TGCGCCGGCAGCGAGCAAGATACCCAGTATTTT

J: TRBJ2-3
D: TRBD2
size: NA
V: TRBV20-1
CDR3: CSATTSGRTDTQYF
DNA: TGCAGTGCTACTACTAGCGGGAGAACAGATACGCAGTATTTT

J: TRBJ1-4
D: TRBD1
size: medium-sized
V: TRBV6-1
CDR3: CASSPRGGQNEKLFF
DNA: TGTGCCAGCAGTCCCAGGGGGGGGCAGAATGAAAAACTGTTTTTT

J: TRBJ2-1
D: NA
size: NA
V: TRBV25-1
CDR3: CANSWANSGEQFF
DNA: TGTGCCAACAGCTGGGCTAACTCCGGGGAGCAGTTCTTT

J: TRBJ2-2
D: NA
size: NA
V: TRBV25-1
CDR3: CASSEYKATDKQFF
DNA: TGTGCCAGCAGTGAATATAAAGCCACCGATAAGCAGTTTTTT

J: TRBJ2-4
D: NA
size: NA
V: TRBV27
CDR3: CASSLGVRHKDTQYF
DNA: TGTGCCAGCAGTTTGGGGGTCAGACACAAAGACACTCAGTACTTC

J: TRBJ2-5
D: NA
size: NA
V: TRBV27
CDR3: CGAGTRGRGTETQYF
DNA: TGTGGCGCGGGTACCCGGGGCCGTGGCACAGAGACCCAGTACTTC